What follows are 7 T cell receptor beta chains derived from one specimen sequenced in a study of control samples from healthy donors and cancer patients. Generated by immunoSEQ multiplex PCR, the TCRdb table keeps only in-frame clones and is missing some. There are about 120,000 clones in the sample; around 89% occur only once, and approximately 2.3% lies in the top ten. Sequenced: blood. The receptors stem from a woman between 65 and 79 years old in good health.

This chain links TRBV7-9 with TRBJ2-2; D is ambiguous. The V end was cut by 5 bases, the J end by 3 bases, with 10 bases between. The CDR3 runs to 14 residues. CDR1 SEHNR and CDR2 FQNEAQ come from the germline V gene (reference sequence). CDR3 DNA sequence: TGTGCCAGCAGCCCGGACGGATACACCGGGGAGCTGTTTTTT. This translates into CASSPDGYTGELFF.

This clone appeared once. The CDR3 region has the DNA TGTGCCAGCACCCGGACAGGGAGAGAGCAGTACTTC. It specifies CASTRTGREQYF. The chain links TRBV6-5 to TRBJ2-7, with TRBD1 identical over 8 bases. The CDR3 covers 12 residues. Germline CDR1 and CDR2: MNHEY and SVGAGI. V was clipped by 7 bases and J by 7 bases; unmatched bases: 6.

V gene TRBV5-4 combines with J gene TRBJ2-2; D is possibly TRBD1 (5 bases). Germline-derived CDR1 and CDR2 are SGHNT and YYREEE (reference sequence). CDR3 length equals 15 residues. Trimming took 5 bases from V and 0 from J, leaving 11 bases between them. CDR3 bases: TGTGCCAGCAGGGTGGACACCGCGAACACCGGGGAGCTGTTTTTT. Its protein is CASRVDTANTGELFF.

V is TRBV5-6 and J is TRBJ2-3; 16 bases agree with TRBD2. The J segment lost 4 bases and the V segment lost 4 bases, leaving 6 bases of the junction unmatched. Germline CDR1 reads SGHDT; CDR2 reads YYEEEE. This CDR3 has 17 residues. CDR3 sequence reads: CASSPRGLAGGPDTQYF. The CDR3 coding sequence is TGTGCCAGCAGCCCTCGGGGACTAGCGGGGGGGCCAGATACGCAGTATTTT.

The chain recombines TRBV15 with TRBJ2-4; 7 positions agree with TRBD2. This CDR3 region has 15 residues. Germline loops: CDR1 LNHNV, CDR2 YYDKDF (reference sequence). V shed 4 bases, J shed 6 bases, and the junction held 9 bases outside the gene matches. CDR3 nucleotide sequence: TGTGCCACCAGCATGCTGGGGGGGGGATTAAACATTCAGTACTTC. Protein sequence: CATSMLGGGLNIQYF.

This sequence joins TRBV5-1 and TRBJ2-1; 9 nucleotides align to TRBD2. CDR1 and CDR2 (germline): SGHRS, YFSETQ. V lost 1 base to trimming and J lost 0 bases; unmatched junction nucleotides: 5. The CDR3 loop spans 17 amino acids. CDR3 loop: CASSLFSGGSSYNEQFF. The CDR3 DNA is TGCGCCAGCAGCTTGTTTAGCGGGGGTAGCTCCTACAATGAGCAGTTCTTC.

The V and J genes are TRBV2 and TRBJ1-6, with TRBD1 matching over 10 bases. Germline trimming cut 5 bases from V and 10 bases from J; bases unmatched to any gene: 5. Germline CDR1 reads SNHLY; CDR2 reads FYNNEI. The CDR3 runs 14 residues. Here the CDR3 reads CASSLDRGKSPLHF. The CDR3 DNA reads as TGTGCCAGCAGTCTGGACAGGGGGAAGTCACCCCTCCACTTT.